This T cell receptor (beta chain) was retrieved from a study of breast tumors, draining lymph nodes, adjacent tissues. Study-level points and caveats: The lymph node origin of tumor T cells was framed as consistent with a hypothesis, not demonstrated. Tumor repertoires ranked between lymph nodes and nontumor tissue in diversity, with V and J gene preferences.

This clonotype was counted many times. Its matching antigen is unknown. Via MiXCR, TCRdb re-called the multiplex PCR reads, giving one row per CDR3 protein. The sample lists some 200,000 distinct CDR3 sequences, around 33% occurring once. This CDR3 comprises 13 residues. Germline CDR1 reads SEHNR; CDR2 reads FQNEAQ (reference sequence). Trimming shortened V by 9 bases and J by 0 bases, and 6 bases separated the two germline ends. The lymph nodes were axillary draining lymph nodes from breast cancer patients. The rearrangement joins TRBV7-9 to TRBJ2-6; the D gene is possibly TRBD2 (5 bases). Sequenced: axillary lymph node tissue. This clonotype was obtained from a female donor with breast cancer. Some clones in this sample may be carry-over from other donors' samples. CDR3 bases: TGTGCCAGTGGGAGCTCTGGGGCCAACGTCCTGACTTTC. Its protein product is CASGSSGANVLTF.